This TCR beta chain is from a study of T-cell reconstitution after alpha-beta-depleted transplantation in children listed by TCRdb under 2016. For the study in its entirety: Using TCR repertoire profiling, the study quantitatively followed how T-cell immune reconstitution unfolded in children after TCRalphabeta/CD19-depleted allogeneic hematopoietic cell transplantation. The full study reports these points: Hyperexpanded clone frequencies declined over subsequent months; after one year, T-cell counts and TCRbeta diversity were mostly attributed to newly produced T cells. The high TCRbeta diversity at day 60 in some patients was ascribed to recipient T cells and intrathymic progenitors that had survived conditioning. The apparently early recovery of alphabetaT-cell counts about two months after transplant reportedly depended on only several hundred rapidly expanded clones that came from non-depleted graft cells.

The method was PCR. Sequencing was carried out with an Illumina HiSeq 2500. To normalize quantification of the TCRbeta repertoire, the TCR libraries were built with molecular barcoding that relied on unique molecular identifiers. TCRdb ran its own pipeline on the public reads, namely fastp trimming at Q25 and MiXCR clone calling, and kept in-frame beta chains. Each record represents a unique CDR3 protein, reported with the most common genes and DNA among its rows. In this sample the table shows 10,000 or so distinct CDR3 sequences, approximately 15% of which occur a single time. The biggest ten clones account for 50% to 60% of the sample. The meaning of the sample's time point label: day 60 (about 2 months) after transplantation. Explained via the paper, the treatment or condition label denotes: allogeneic hematopoietic cell transplantation with graft depleted of TCRalphabeta T cells and CD19 B cells. Transplant recipients were children who received TCRalphabeta/CD19-depleted allogeneic hematopoietic cell grafts.

Worth noting for this clonotype: Its antigen specificity is not known. No clone much larger than this one lies a single base away; base qualities are absent.

The CDR3 measures 13 amino acids from cysteine to phenylalanine. The sequence is cut down to CDR3 DNA, 39 bases in frame from base 1. The TCR originated in a male patient between 5 and 17 years old who had a stem cell transplant for acute lymphoblastic leukemia, so the T cells may come from the graft donor. The chain joins TRBV5-2 to TRBJ1-2; the table names TRBD1, a call not compared with the DNA. TRBV5-2 is designated a pseudogene. This specimen was PBMCs, mostly from graft donor cells, taken 60 days after TCRalphabeta/CD19-depleted stem cell transplant. DNA sequence: TGTGCCATGGGCCCCGGGATCGACTGTGGCTACACCTTC. This codes for CAMGPGIDCGYTF.